This TCR beta chain was sequenced for a study of CD8+CD57+ T cells in acquired aplastic anemia. Study-level background: Across the sorted CD4+ and CD8+ cells, DNA amounts averaged around 3.2 ug.

The template used for profiling TCR beta VDJ and CDR3 was genomic DNA. TCRdb re-called the reads with MiXCR, one entry per CDR3 protein. The sample shows roughly 420,000 distinct CDR3 sequences, just under 70% of them seen only once. CDR1 and CDR2 from the germline V gene are SGHAT and FQNNGV. This CDR3 has 11 amino acids. V was shortened by 5 bases and J by 7 bases, with 8 bases between the two germline ends. The origin of this receptor is a human donor in good health, serving as a control. The source material was sorted CD4+, CD8+, or CD8+CD57+ T cells (not recorded which) from PBMCs. The genes are TRBV11-2 and TRBJ1-1; D remains ambiguous. The CDR3 protein is CASSPKSEAFF. In DNA form, the CDR3 reads TGTGCCAGCAGCCCCAAGAGTGAAGCTTTCTTT. The full variable domain, in which reference TRBV11-2 and TRBJ1-1 provide the parts outside the CDR3, is EAGVAQSPRYKIIEKRQSVAFWCNPISGHATLYWYQQILGQGPKLLIQFQNNGVVDDSQLPKDRFSAERLKGVDSTLKIQPAKLEDSAVYLCASSPKSEAFFGQGTRLTVV.